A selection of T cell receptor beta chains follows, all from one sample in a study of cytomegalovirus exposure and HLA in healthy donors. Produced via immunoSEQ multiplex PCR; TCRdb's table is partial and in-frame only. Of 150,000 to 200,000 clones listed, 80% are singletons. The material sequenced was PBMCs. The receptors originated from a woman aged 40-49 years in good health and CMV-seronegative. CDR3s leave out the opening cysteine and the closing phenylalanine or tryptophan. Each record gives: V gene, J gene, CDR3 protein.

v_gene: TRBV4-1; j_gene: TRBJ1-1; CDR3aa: ASSQYQGATEAF
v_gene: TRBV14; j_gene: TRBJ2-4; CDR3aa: ASRGRTSGGLLAKNSQY
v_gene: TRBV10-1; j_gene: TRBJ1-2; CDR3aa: ASSPGGGYGYT
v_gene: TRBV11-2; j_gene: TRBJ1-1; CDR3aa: ASSSGQPGTEAF
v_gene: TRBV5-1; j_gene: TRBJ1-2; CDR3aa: ASSLDRGRSYGYT
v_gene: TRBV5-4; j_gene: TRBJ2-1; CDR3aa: ASSSGTGGINNEQF
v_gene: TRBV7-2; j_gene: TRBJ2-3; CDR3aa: ASSATTNTDTQY
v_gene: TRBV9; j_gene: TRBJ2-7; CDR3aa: ASSGGTYEQY
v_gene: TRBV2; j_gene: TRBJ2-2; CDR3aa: ASSAGTWINTGELF
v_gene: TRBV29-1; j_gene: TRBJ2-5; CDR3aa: SVRTRRGQETQY
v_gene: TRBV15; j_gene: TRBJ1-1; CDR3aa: ATSSRDIGNTEAF
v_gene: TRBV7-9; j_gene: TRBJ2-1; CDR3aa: ASSSRRTGTISNEQF
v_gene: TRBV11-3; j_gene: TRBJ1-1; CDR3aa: ASSSRQTTTEAF
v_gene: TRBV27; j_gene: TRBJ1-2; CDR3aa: ASSLSRTAYGYT
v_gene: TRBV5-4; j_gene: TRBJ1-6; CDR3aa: ASSVKQGAASPLH
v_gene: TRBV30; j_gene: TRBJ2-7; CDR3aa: AWSAGDSSSYEQY
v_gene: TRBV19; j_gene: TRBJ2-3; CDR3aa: ASQLRAQTTDTQY
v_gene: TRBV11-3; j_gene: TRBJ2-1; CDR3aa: ASSRASGVGKQF
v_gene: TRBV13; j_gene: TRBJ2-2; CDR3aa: ASSLVGTGELF
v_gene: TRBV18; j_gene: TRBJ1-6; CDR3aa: ASSQGQGGYNSPLH
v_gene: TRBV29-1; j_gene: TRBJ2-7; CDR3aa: SVDITGEFGQY
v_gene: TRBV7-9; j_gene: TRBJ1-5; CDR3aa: ASSLWGRGGNQPQH
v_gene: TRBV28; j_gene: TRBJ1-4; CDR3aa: ASSLRRSATNEKLF
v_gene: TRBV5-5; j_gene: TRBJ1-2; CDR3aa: ASRSGFNGYT
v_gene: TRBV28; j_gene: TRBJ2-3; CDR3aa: ASSRYGTGGSVADTQY
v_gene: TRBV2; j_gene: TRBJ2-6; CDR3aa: ASKRASGANVLT
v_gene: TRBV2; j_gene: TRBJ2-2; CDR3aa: ASSERTGITGELF
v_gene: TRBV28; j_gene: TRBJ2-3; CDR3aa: ASSLGGSTDTQY
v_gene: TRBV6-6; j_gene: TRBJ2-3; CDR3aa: ASGNGRDTDTQY
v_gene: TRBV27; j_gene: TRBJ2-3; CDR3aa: ASVTSGRASTDTQY
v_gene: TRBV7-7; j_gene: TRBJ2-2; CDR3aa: ASSLVRPGGLF
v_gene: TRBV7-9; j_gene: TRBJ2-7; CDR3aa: ASNVPGAGSHEQY
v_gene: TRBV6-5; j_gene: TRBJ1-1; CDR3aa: ASSFRQGGNTEAF
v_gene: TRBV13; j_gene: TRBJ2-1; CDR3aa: ASSLGLAGGNEQF
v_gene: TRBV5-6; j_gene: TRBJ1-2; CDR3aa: ASSLGAYRGGYT
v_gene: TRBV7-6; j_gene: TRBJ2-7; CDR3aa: ASSFRDRGGEQY
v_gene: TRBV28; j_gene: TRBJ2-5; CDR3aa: ASSSAGTGQGQY
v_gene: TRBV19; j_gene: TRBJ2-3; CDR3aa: ASSTPGLASSTDTQY
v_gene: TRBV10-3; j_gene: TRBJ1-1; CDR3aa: AMGQGLDTEAF
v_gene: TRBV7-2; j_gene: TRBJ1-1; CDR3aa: ASSLGGGVNTEAF
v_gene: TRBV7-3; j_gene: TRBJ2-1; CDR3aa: ASSWSSGGNEQF
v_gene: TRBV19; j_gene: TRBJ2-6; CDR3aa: ASSIVQGAGSGANVLT
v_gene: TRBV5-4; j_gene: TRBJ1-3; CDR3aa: ASSLGTGGFGNTIY
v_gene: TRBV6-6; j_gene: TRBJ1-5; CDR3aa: ASTQGVGSQH
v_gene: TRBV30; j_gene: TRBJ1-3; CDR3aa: AWSVLGQGGDTIY
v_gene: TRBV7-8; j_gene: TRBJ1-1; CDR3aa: ASSGGQGAHTEAF
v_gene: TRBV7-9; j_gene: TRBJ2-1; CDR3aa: ASGDRVDEQF
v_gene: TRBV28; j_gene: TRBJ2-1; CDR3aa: ASSSSQAGSYNEQF
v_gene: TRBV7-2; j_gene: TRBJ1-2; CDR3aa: ASSLQGSDGYT
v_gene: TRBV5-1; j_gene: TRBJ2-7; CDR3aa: ASSLTAGGSYEQY
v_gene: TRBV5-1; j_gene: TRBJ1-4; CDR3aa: AISQGLGEKLF
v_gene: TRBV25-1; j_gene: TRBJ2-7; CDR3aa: ASSANSYEQY
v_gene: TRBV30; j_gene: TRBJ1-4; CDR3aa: AWRGQAKLF
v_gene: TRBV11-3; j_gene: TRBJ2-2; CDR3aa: ASSLDQMGRGTGELF
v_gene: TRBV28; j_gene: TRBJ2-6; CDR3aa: ASSFSPGANVLT